The 27 T cell receptor beta chains listed next were all sequenced from one sample in a study of shared T cell receptors in the human thymus. Some clones are missing from TCRdb's copy, which holds only in-frame ones; the method was immunoSEQ multiplex PCR. The table has about 730,000 clones, 80% to 90% seen once. These sequences were also reported in another study, on human thymus T cells.

Sequencing was carried out using thymocytes. Receptors were obtained from a girl under three years old with a congenital heart defect.

This rearrangement joins TRBV18 to TRBJ1-5, with 8 bases matching TRBD1. Germline V gene data show CDR1 as KGHSH and CDR2 as LQKENI. After removal of 5 bases from V and 3 bases from J, the junction contained 3 bases not matched to a gene. The CDR3 has 14 residues. The CDR3 nucleotides read TGTGCCAGCTCAACGACAGGGGACAATCAGCCCCAGCATTTT. Protein product: CASSTTGDNQPQHF.

The chain carries TRBV28 and TRBJ1-6; D not resolved. Germline V CDR1 and CDR2: MDHEN, SYDVKM. Trimming took off 1 base at V and 13 bases at J, with 20 bases between the two ends. The CDR3 loop spans 16 amino acids. Here the CDR3 reads CASSLSPDETSRPLHF. The CDR3 coding sequence is TGTGCCAGCAGTTTATCCCCCGACGAGACATCCCGCCCCCTCCACTTT.

The chain carries TRBV5-1 and TRBJ2-7; TRBD2 matches at 13 bases. With V trimmed by 4 bases and J by 0 bases, 13 bases remained unmatched. CDR1 is SGHRS and CDR2 is YFSETQ in the germline V gene. The CDR3 runs to 19 residues. The CDR3 region has the DNA TGCGCCAGCAGCCCAAGGACTAGCGGGGGATCGGCCGCCTCCTACGAGCAGTACTTC. Protein: CASSPRTSGGSAASYEQYF. Full variable domain (missing parts from reference TRBV5-1 and TRBJ2-7): KAGVTQTPRYLIKTRGQQVTLSCSPISGHRSVSWYQQTPGQGLQFLFEYFSETQRNKGNFPGRFSGRQFSNSRSEMNVSTLELGDSALYLCASSPRTSGGSAASYEQYFGPGTRLTVT.

The chain combines TRBV5-4 with TRBJ2-4; 7 positions agree with TRBD1. V shed 4 bases and J 9 bases; nucleotides not matched to a gene: 7. The CDR3 contains 13 residues. The germline V gene encodes CDR1 SGHNT and CDR2 YYREEE (reference sequence). The CDR3 DNA sequence: TGTGCCAGCAGCGGGACAGAGCGAGCCATTCAGTACTTC. Translated: CASSGTERAIQYF.

The chain joins TRBV28 to TRBJ1-2, with 11 bases identical to TRBD1. Germline V lookup: CDR1 MDHEN, CDR2 SYDVKM. V gave up 5 bases and J gave up 8 bases; unmatched junction bases: 10. This CDR3 comprises 15 residues. The CDR3 coding sequence is TGTGCCAGCAGTGTGTTGGACAGGGGGCAATGGGGCTACACCTTC. Its protein is CASSVLDRGQWGYTF.

The chain uses TRBV15 and TRBJ2-4; 11 positions match TRBD2. With 0 bases clipped from V and 0 bases from J, the junction kept 4 bases outside the gene matches. This CDR3 is built from 18 residues. The germline gives CDR1 LNHNV, CDR2 YYDKDF (reference sequence). CDR3 in amino acids: CATSRDRLAGPAKNIQYF. Here the CDR3 DNA reads TGTGCCACCAGCAGAGATAGACTAGCGGGGCCAGCCAAAAACATTCAGTACTTC.

This chain links TRBV2 with TRBJ2-1, with 10 bases matching TRBD1. With 2 bases clipped from V and 0 bases from J, the junction kept 22 bases outside the gene matches. Germline CDR1 SNHLY, CDR2 FYNNEI. The CDR3 length is 23 residues. CDR3 coding DNA: TGTGCCAGCAGTGAAATTCCGCGACCCTCGGCGACAGGGGGCGTGAGCTCCTACAATGAGCAGTTCTTC. Translated: CASSEIPRPSATGGVSSYNEQFF.

The chain is built from TRBV4-3 and TRBJ1-2, with 9 bases lining up with TRBD1. The J segment lost 2 bases and the V segment lost 1 base, leaving 5 bases of the junction unmatched. This CDR3 is built from 16 residues. Looked up from germline, CDR1 is LGHNA and CDR2 is YSLEER. Written as DNA, the CDR3 is TGCGCCAGCAGCCAAGTAAGGACAGGGGCAAACTATGGCTACACCTTC. It translates to CASSQVRTGANYGYTF.

The chain recombines TRBV27 with TRBJ1-4; 7 nucleotides agree with TRBD1. CDR1 MNHEY and CDR2 SMNVEV come from the germline V gene (reference sequence). This CDR3 region has 16 residues. With 5 bases clipped from V and 7 bases from J, the junction kept 13 bases outside the gene matches. The CDR3 loop is CASSPTRQGVREKLFF. The DNA for the CDR3 is TGTGCCAGCAGTCCAACCAGACAGGGAGTGCGTGAAAAACTGTTTTTT.

The chain is built from TRBV10-1 and TRBJ1-2, with 8 bases fitting TRBD1. Trimming cost V 4 bases and J 2 bases; bases outside gene matches: 0. CDR1 WNHNN and CDR2 SYGVQD come from the germline V gene (reference sequence). The CDR3 spans 13 residues. The CDR3 region has the DNA TGCGCCAGCAGTGGGGACAGGAACTATGGCTACACCTTC. This sequence encodes CASSGDRNYGYTF.

CDR3 loop: CASSSPHWPRPGQRNTEAFF. CDR3 DNA: TGTGCCAGCAGTTCGCCCCATTGGCCGAGACCGGGACAGAGGAACACTGAAGCTTTCTTT. The rearrangement links TRBV28 to TRBJ1-1, with 7 nucleotides matching TRBD1. The CDR3 loop spans 20 amino acids. The germline CDR1 and CDR2 sequences are MDHEN and SYDVKM. Trimming cost V 4 bases and J 1 base; bases outside gene matches: 21.

This sequence joins TRBV28 and TRBJ1-1; D gene unclear. The germline V gene has CDR1 MDHEN and CDR2 SYDVKM. CDR3 length equals 16 residues. Between the trimmed V and J ends, which lost 1 base and 3 bases, there was a span of 15 bases. DNA for the CDR3: TGTGCCAGCAGTTTATACGGGAAAGGAGTGCACACTGAAGCTTTCTTT. Translated: CASSLYGKGVHTEAFF.

This rearrangement joins TRBV14 to TRBJ1-1; D call uncertain. Germline values: CDR1 SGHDN, CDR2 FVKESK. With 0 bases removed from V and 3 bases from J, the gap between germline ends came to 14 bases. CDR3 length: 16 amino acids. CDR3 DNA sequence: TGTGCCAGCAGCCAAGAGAGGGCGGGGAGGCACACTGAAGCTTTCTTT. Translating it yields CASSQERAGRHTEAFF.

The chain employs TRBV7-2 and TRBJ1-6; D is undetermined. This CDR3 region has 15 residues. Trimming cost V 1 base and J 7 bases, with 11 bases left between them. The germline V gene has CDR1 SGHTA and CDR2 FQGNSA. The DNA for the CDR3 is TGTGCCAGCAGCTTAGACGGAACTAAAAATTCACCCCTCCACTTT. It codes for CASSLDGTKNSPLHF.

The chain carries TRBV12-5 and TRBJ2-3, with TRBD1 matching over 9 bases. Germline CDR1 reads LGHNT; CDR2 reads FRNRAP. With V trimmed by 0 bases and J by 0 bases, 10 bases remained unmatched. CDR3 length: 19 amino acids. In DNA form, the CDR3 reads TGTGCTAGTGGTTTGGTGTTGGGACAGGGTGTTCCTAGCACAGATACGCAGTATTTT. This gives the protein CASGLVLGQGVPSTDTQYF. The whole variable domain, filled in from reference TRBV12-5 and TRBJ2-3, reads DARVTQTPRHKVTEMGQEVTMRCQPILGHNTVFWYRQTMMQGLELLAYFRNRAPLDDSGMPKDRFSAEMPDATLATLKIQPSEPRDSAVYFCASGLVLGQGVPSTDTQYFGPGTRLTVL.

This chain connects TRBV21-1 to TRBJ1-1; the table's D call, TRBD1, has no DNA check behind it. TRBV21-1 is shown as a pseudogene. CDR3 length: 12 amino acids. The CDR3 DNA follows: TGTGCCAGCAGCAAAGCTGGAAGGGGAGCTTTCTTT. It translates to CASSKAGRGAFF.

The rearrangement links TRBV19 to TRBJ1-4, with D tentatively TRBD1 (5 bases). The germline CDR1 and CDR2 sequences are LNHDA and SQIVND (reference sequence). The CDR3 contains 13 residues. The V end lost 5 bases, the J end lost 8 bases, and 12 bases lay between the germline ends. This CDR3 reads CASSPQSGEKLFF. The CDR3 DNA sequence: TGTGCCAGTAGTCCTCAATCAGGGGAAAAACTGTTTTTT. Supplemented by reference TRBV19 and TRBJ1-4, the full variable domain reads DGGITQSPKYLFRKEGQNVTLSCEQNLNHDAMYWYRQDPGQGLRLIYYSQIVNDFQKGDIAEGYSVSREKKESFPLTVTSAQKNPTAFYLCASSPQSGEKLFFGSGTQLSVL.

The V gene is TRBV4-1, the J gene TRBJ1-4, with TRBD1 matching over 8 bases. Unmatched junction bases numbered 12, after V lost 4 bases and J lost 5 bases. The CDR3 has 17 amino acids. Germline CDR1 reads MGHRA; CDR2 reads YSYEKL. The chain's CDR3 is CASSPGQERPQNEKLFF. The CDR3 DNA follows: TGCGCCAGCAGCCCGGGACAGGAGCGACCCCAAAATGAAAAACTGTTTTTT.

The chain couples TRBV6-1 to TRBJ1-4; 7 bases agree with TRBD1. V was pared by 6 bases and J by 8 bases, with 12 bases of the junction left unmatched. Germline V gives CDR1 MNHNS, CDR2 SASEGT. This CDR3 has 15 amino acids. The CDR3 DNA follows: TGTGCCAGCAGCAGGGGGTGTAATCGGTTAGAAAAACTGTTTTTT. This sequence encodes CASSRGCNRLEKLFF.

The chain recombines TRBV6-1 with TRBJ1-2, with D perhaps TRBD1 (5 bases). The length of the CDR3 is 16 residues. Per germline, CDR1 MNHNS and CDR2 SASEGT. V gave up 0 bases and J gave up 4 bases, with 15 bases separating them. CDR3 DNA sequence: TGTGCCAGCAGTGAAGCAAGGGGAGGCAGGCTCTATGGCTACACCTTC. The encoded protein is CASSEARGGRLYGYTF.

The chain joins TRBV27 to TRBJ1-2, with 8 bases fitting TRBD1. Looked up from germline, CDR1 is MNHEY and CDR2 is SMNVEV (reference sequence). The CDR3 runs to 13 residues. The V segment lost 7 bases and the J segment 7 bases; nucleotides outside the gene matches: 8. CDR3 amino acids: CASTADRVGGYTF. The CDR3 DNA is TGTGCCAGCACCGCGGACAGGGTCGGTGGCTACACCTTC.

About this clone itself: This sample also contains other DNA sequences that code for the same CDR3. The V and J genes are TRBV2 and TRBJ2-1, with 8 bases lining up with TRBD2. The V gene end was trimmed by 2 bases and the J gene end by 10 bases; junction bases not matched to a gene: 4. This CDR3 has 13 residues. In germline, CDR1 is SNHLY, CDR2 FYNNEI. The CDR3 loop is CASSELAGGEQFF. The DNA for the CDR3 is TGTGCCAGCAGTGAACTAGCGGGCGGGGAGCAGTTCTTC.

The V call is TRBV5-4, the J call TRBJ1-1; TRBD1 might be the D (5 bases). V lost 1 base to trimming and J lost 4 bases, with 26 bases between them. The CDR3 is made up of 19 amino acids. Germline V gene sequence: CDR1 SGHNT, CDR2 YYREEE (reference sequence). The CDR3 spells CASSLWLGPQQERATEAFF. The CDR3 DNA sequence: TGTGCCAGCAGCTTGTGGTTGGGTCCCCAACAGGAGCGGGCCACTGAAGCTTTCTTT. The complete variable domain, with remaining parts taken from reference TRBV5-4 and TRBJ1-1, reads ETGVTQSPTHLIKTRGQQVTLRCSSQSGHNTVSWYQQALGQGPQFIFQYYREEENGRGNFPPRFSGLQFPNYSSELNVNALELDDSALYLCASSLWLGPQQERATEAFFGQGTRLTVV.

This chain links TRBV7-2 with TRBJ1-2; TRBD1 aligns across 7 bases. With V trimmed by 3 bases and J by 11 bases, 9 bases remained unmatched. There are 13 residues in the CDR3. Germline values: CDR1 SGHTA, CDR2 FQGNSA. The DNA of the CDR3 is TGTGCCAGCAGCTTCGGCAGGGGGTTATGGTACACCTTC. Translated: CASSFGRGLWYTF.

The chain couples TRBV5-6 to TRBJ2-1; TRBD1 aligns across 7 bases. The CDR3 covers 16 residues. Germline trimming cut 2 bases from V and 7 bases from J; bases unmatched to any gene: 12. Germline loops: CDR1 SGHDT, CDR2 YYEEEE. CDR3 in amino acids: CASSFEDRVSWNEQFF. The DNA of the CDR3 is TGTGCCAGCAGCTTCGAAGACAGGGTATCTTGGAATGAGCAGTTCTTC.

The J gene is TRBJ1-5, the V gene TRBV19; perhaps TRBD1 as D (6 bases). Germline CDR1 reads LNHDA; CDR2 reads SQIVND (reference sequence). This CDR3 comprises 12 residues. Trimming left V 10 bases short and J 7 bases short, with 14 bases between. The CDR3 nucleotides are TGTGCCACCTCGGACAGTACGCAGCCCCAGCATTTT. Its protein product is CATSDSTQPQHF.

V usage is TRBV5-1 and J usage is TRBJ1-1; 8 bases line up with TRBD1. With 4 bases clipped from V and 0 bases from J, the junction kept 20 bases outside the gene matches. The CDR3 extends over 20 amino acids. Germline assignment: CDR1 SGHRS and CDR2 YFSETQ. CDR3: CASSPGTHSGTGPMNTEAFF. The CDR3 DNA reads as TGCGCCAGCAGCCCCGGCACTCACTCCGGGACAGGCCCGATGAACACTGAAGCTTTCTTT.